The TCR beta chain described here comes from a study of blood T cell repertoires in COVID-19. Study at large: T cells, B-cell-depleted T cells, or PBMCs provided the cDNA or gDNA that served as material.

Original handling: Amplified reference gene primers provided the basis for estimating nucleated cell counts. Sequenced by immunoSEQ multiplex PCR; TCRdb stores in-frame clones only, minus some. From that table come the V and J calls and clone size; the DNA was used to work out D and trimming. This sample yields about 170,000 clones, of which around 83% are seen a single time; approximately 4% belongs to the top ten. The CDR3 is 18 amino acids. V was pared by 5 bases and J by 1 base, with 18 bases between. CDR1 and CDR2 (germline): MNHEY, SMNVEV (reference sequence). Participants were aged roughly 18 to 100 years from 24 US areas. Participant-reported clinical history was the basis for cohort assignment.

The TCR originated in a woman between 50 and 59 years old in a cohort exposed to, infected with or recovered from COVID-19 (not recorded which). The rearrangement joins TRBV27 to TRBJ1-6; D ambiguous. The sequencing sample was made of PBMCs or T cells enriched from blood (not recorded which). CDR3 sequence: CASSPLTGEWSYNSPLHF. DNA for the CDR3: TGTGCCAGCAGTCCGCTCACTGGGGAGTGGTCCTATAATTCACCCCTCCACTTT.